The sequence of this TCR beta chain was determined in a study of blood T cell repertoires in COVID-19. Study-level background: Acute-phase and convalescent COVID-19 samples originated in the United States, Italy and Spain. Sources were T cells, B-cell-depleted T cells, or PBMCs; the material itself was cDNA or gDNA.

As originally analysed: Amplification of reference gene primers was used by the study to estimate nucleated cell counts. The repertoire was sequenced with immunoSEQ multiplex PCR; TCRdb's copy has only in-frame clones and lacks some. D and trimming come from the DNA, and the V and J calls and clone size come from that table. The sample includes 210,000 or so clones, 70% to 90% of them seen just once. The sequencing input was peripheral blood. The TCR sequence derives from a woman in her 40s who had recovered from COVID-19.

Here the CDR3 reads CASSFQGPSGNTIYF. Written as DNA, the CDR3 is TGTGCCAGCAGTTTCCAGGGTCCCTCTGGAAACACCATATATTTT. The V gene is TRBV28, the J gene TRBJ1-3; D may be TRBD1 (5 bases). The CDR3 totals 15 residues. Trimming took 3 bases from V and 0 from J, leaving 9 bases between them. Germline V gene data show CDR1 as MDHEN and CDR2 as SYDVKM. The full variable domain, its missing parts supplied by reference TRBV28 and TRBJ1-3, is DVKVTQSSRYLVKRTGEKVFLECVQDMDHENMFWYRQDPGLGLRLIYFSYDVKMKEKGDIPEGYSVSREKKERFSLILESASTNQTSMYLCASSFQGPSGNTIYFGEGSWLTVV.